This T cell receptor beta chain was found in a study of shared clonotypes between healthy human individuals. Study-level information: There were three CD4 naive, three CD4 memory, two CD8 naive and one CD8 memory plates per donor.

Points on this clone: What it binds is unknown.

TCRdb's copy holds only in-frame clones and misses some; the assay was immunoSEQ multiplex PCR. There are a few million clones in the sample; about 92% occur only once, and 0.3% to 0.4% lies in the top ten. CD45RA+ naive and CD45RA-negative memory subsets were separated from CD4+ cells. Study-wide results and caveats: Sampling included only blood; tissue repertoires likely differ. Researchers found naive subsets generally carried larger estimated richness than memory subsets.

J was trimmed by 0 bases and V by 6 bases; bases with no gene match: 5. Germline CDR1 is MNHEY and CDR2 is SVGAGI. CDR3 length equals 15 residues. Sequences were obtained from naive CD4+ T cells from PBMCs. Subset here: CD45RA+ positively selected. This sequence joins TRBV6-5 and TRBJ1-3, with 7 bases lining up with TRBD1. The origin of this receptor is a man between 18 and 35 years old in good health. Some clones in this sample may be carry-over from other donors' samples. Written as DNA, the CDR3 is TGTGCCAGCAGCGACAGGGCCATCTCTGGAAACACCATATATTTT. It specifies CASSDRAISGNTIYF.